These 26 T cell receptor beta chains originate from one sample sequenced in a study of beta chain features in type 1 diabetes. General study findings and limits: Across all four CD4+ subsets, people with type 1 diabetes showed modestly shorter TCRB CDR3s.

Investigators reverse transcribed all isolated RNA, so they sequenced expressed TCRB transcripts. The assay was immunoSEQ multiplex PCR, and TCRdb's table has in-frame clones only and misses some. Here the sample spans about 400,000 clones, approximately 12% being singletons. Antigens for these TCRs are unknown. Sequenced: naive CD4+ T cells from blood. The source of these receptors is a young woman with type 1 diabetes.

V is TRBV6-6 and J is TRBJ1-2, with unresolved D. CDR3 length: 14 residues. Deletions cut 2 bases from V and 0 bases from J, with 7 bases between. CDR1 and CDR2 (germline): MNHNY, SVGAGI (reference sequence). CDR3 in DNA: TGTGCCAGCAGTTACGACGGGGCTAACTATGGCTACACCTTC. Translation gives CASSYDGANYGYTF.

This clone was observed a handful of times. In DNA, the CDR3 is TGTGCCAGCAGCCCGGCGGTCACAGATACGCAGTATTTT. This encodes CASSPAVTDTQYF. V usage is TRBV7-3 and J usage is TRBJ2-3; D is unclear. V gave up 5 bases and J gave up 2 bases, with 8 bases separating them. The CDR3 sequence is 13 residues long. Germline V gives CDR1 SGHTA, CDR2 FQGTGA.

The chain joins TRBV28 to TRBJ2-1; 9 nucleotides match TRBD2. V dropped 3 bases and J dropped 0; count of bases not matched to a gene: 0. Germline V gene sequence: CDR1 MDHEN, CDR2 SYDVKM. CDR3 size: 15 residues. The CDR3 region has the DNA TGTGCCAGCAGTTTTAGCGGGAGCTCCTACAATGAGCAGTTCTTC. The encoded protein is CASSFSGSSYNEQFF.

CDR3 protein: CASSLTSGAAQNIQYF. DNA for the CDR3: TGTGCCAGCAGCTTGACTAGCGGGGCCGCCCAAAACATTCAGTACTTC. The V gene is TRBV5-6, the J gene TRBJ2-4; 10 bases are shared with TRBD2. The CDR3 runs to 16 residues. V lost 1 base and J lost 5; bases outside the gene matches: 6. Germline V CDR1 and CDR2: SGHDT, YYEEEE.

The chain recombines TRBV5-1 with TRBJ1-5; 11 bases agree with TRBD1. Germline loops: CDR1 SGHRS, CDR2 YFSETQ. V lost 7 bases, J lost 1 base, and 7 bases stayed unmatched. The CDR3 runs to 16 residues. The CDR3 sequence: CASAPGQGASNQPQHF. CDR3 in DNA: TGCGCCAGCGCCCCCGGACAGGGGGCGAGCAATCAGCCCCAGCATTTT.

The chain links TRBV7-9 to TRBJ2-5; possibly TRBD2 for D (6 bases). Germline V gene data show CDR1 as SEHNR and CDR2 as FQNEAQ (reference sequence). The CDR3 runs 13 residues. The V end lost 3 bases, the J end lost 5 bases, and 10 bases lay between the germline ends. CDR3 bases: TGTGCCAGCAGCTTTGGAGGGCGGGAGACCCAGTACTTC. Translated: CASSFGGRETQYF.

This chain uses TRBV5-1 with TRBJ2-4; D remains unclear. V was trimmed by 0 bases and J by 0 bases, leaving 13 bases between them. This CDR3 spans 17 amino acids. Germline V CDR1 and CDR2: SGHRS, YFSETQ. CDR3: CASSLGPINIAKNIQYF. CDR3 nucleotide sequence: TGCGCCAGCAGCTTGGGTCCGATAAACATAGCCAAAAACATTCAGTACTTC.

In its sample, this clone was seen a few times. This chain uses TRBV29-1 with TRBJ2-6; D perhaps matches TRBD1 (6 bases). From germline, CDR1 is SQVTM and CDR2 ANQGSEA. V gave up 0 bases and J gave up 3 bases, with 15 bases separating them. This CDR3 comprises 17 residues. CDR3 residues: CSVEEGQLHVGANVLTF. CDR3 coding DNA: TGCAGCGTTGAAGAAGGACAGTTACACGTTGGGGCCAACGTCCTGACTTTC.

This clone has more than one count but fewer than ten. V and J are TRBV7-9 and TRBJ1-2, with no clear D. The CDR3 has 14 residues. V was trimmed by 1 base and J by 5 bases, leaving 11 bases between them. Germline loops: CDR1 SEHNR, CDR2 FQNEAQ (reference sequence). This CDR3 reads CASSLGAATYGYTF. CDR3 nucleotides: TGTGCCAGCAGCTTAGGGGCCGCAACGTATGGCTACACCTTC.

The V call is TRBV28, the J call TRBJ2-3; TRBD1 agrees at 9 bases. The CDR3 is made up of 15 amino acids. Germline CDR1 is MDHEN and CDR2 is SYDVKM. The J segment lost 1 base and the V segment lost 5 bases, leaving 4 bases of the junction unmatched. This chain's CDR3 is CASSVTGGGTDTQYF. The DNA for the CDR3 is TGTGCCAGCAGTGTGACAGGGGGAGGCACAGATACGCAGTATTTT. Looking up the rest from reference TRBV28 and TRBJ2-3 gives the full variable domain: DVKVTQSSRYLVKRTGEKVFLECVQDMDHENMFWYRQDPGLGLRLIYFSYDVKMKEKGDIPEGYSVSREKKERFSLILESASTNQTSMYLCASSVTGGGTDTQYFGPGTRLTVL.

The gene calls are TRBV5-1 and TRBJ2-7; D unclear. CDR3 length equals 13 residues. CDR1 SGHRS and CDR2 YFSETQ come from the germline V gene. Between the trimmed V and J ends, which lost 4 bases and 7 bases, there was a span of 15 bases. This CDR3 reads CASSPYLGWEQYF. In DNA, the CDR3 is TGCGCCAGCAGCCCCTATCTCGGGTGGGAGCAGTACTTC.

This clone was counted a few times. DNA of the CDR3: TGTGCCAGCTCCCAGGCTTCGGAAAAACTGTTTTTT. Amino acid sequence: CASSQASEKLFF. The chain uses TRBV19 and TRBJ1-4; no definite D call. CDR1 LNHDA and CDR2 SQIVND come from the germline V gene (reference sequence). Trimming removed 9 bases at V and 8 bases at J, with 13 bases between. CDR3 size: 12 residues.

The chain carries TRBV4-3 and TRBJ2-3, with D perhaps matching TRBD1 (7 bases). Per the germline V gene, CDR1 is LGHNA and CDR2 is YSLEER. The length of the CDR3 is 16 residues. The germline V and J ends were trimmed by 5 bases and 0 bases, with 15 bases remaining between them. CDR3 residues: CASSYNAGGSTDTQYF. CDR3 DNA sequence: TGCGCCAGCAGCTATAACGCAGGGGGGAGCACAGATACGCAGTATTTT.

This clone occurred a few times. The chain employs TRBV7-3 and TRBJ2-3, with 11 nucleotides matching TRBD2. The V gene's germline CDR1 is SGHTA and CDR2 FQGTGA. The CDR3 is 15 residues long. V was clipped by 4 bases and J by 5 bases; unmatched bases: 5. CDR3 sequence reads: CASSSSGTSGDTQYF. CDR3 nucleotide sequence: TGTGCCAGCAGCTCCTCCGGGACTAGCGGAGATACGCAGTATTTT.

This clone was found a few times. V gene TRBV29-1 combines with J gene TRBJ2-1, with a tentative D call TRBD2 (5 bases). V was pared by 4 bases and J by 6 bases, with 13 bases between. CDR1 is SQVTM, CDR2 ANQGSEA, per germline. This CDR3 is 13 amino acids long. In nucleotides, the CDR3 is TGCAGCGTTGCTACTAGAACCGGCAATGAGCAGTTCTTC. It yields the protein CSVATRTGNEQFF.

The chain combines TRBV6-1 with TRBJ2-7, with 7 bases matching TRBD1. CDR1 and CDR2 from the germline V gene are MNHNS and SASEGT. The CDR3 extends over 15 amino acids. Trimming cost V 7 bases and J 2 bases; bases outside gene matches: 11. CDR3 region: CASIPTGSVPYEQYF. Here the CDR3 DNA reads TGTGCCAGCATACCGACAGGGAGCGTCCCCTACGAGCAGTACTTC.

CDR3 coding DNA: TGCGCCAGCAGCTTGTGGGGTAGCGGGGATTACAATGAGCAGTTCTTC. Translated, it gives CASSLWGSGDYNEQFF. The chain uses TRBV5-1 and TRBJ2-1, with TRBD2 matching over 8 bases. The V segment lost 1 base and the J segment 4 bases; nucleotides outside the gene matches: 7. The CDR3 loop spans 16 amino acids. The germline V gene encodes CDR1 SGHRS and CDR2 YFSETQ.

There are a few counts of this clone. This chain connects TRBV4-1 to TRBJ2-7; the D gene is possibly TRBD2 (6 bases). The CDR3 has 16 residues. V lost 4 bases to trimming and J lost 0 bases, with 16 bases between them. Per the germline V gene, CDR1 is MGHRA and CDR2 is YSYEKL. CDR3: CASSRSVAGTSYEQYF. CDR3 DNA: TGCGCCAGCAGCCGCTCAGTTGCGGGAACCTCCTACGAGCAGTACTTC.

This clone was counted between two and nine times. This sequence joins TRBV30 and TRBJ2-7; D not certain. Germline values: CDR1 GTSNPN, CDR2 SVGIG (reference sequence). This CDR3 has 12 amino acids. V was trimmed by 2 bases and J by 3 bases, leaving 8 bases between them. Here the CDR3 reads CAWSPTRYEQYF. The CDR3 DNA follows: TGTGCCTGGAGTCCCACTCGCTACGAGCAGTACTTC.

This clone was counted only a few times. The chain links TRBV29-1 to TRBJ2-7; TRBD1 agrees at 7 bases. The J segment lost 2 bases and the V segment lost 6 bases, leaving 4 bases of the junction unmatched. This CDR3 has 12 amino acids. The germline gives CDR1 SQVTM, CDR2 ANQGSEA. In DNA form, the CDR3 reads TGCAGCGTGAGGGACAGAACCTACGAGCAGTACTTC. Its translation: CSVRDRTYEQYF.

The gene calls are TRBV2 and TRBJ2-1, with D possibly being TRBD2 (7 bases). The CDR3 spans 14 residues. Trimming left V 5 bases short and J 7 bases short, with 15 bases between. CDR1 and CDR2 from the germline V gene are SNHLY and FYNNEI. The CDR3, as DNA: TGTGCCAGCAGTCCTCGGGCGGGGGCGAATGAGCAGTTCTTC. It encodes CASSPRAGANEQFF. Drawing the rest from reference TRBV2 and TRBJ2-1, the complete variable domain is EPEVTQTPSHQVTQMGQEVILRCVPISNHLYFYWYRQILGQKVEFLVSFYNNEISEKSEIFDDQFSVERPDGSNFTLKIRSTKLEDSAMYFCASSPRAGANEQFFGPGTRLTVL.

DNA of the CDR3: TGTGCCAGCAGCAAGACAGCTGAATACGAGCAGTACTTC. It is translated as CASSKTAEYEQYF. V and J are TRBV21-1 and TRBJ2-7; TRBD1 is the table's D call, not checked against the DNA. TRBV21-1 is described as a pseudogene. The CDR3 contains 13 residues.

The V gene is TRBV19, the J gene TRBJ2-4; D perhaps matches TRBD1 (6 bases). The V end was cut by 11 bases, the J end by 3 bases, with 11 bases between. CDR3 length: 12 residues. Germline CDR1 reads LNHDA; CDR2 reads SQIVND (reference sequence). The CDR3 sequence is CAGGQCKNIQYF. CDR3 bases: TGTGCCGGAGGACAGTGCAAAAACATTCAGTACTTC.

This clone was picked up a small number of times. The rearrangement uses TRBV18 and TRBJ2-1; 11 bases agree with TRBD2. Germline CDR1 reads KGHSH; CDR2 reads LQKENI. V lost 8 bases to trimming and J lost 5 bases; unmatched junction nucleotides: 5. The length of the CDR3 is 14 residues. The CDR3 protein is CASTTSGADNEQFF. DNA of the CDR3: TGTGCCAGCACGACTAGCGGGGCGGACAATGAGCAGTTCTTC.

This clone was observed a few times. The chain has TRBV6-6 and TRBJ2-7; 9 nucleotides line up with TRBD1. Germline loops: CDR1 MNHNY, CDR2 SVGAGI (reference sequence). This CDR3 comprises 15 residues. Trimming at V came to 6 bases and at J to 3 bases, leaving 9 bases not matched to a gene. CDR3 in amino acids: CASSPGQGRLYEQYF. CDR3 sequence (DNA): TGTGCCAGCAGCCCAGGACAGGGGCGACTCTACGAGCAGTACTTC.

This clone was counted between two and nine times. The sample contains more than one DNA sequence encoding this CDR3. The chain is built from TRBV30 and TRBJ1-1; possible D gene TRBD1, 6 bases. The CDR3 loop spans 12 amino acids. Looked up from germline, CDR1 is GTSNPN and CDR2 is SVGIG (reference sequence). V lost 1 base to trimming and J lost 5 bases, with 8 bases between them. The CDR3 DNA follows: TGTGCCTGGAGTGGAGGGGGAACTGAAGCTTTCTTT. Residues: CAWSGGGTEAFF.